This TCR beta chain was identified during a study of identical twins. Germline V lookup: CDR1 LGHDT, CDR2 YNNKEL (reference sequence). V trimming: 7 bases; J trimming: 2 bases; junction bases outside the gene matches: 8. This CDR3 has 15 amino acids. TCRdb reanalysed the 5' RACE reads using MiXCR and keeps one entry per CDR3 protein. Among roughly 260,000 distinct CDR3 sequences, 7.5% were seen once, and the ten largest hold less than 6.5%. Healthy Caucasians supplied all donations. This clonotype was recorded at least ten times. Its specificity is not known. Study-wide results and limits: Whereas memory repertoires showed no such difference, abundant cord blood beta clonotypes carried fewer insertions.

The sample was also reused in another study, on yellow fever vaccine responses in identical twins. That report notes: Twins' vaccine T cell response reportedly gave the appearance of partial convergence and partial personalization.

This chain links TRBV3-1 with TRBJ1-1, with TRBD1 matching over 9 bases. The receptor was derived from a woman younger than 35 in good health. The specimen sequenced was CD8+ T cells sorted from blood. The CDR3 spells CASNKQGAGNTEAFF. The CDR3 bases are TGTGCCAGCAACAAACAGGGGGCTGGTAACACTGAAGCTTTCTTT.